What follows is one T cell receptor beta chain and its context. Its antigen is as yet unknown. CD4+ T cells from unexposed donors were obtained before the COVID-19 pandemic (2011-2018). After about ten days of culture, CD4+ T cells were isolated. This sample was included in a study of CD4 T cells in relation to SARS-CoV-2 and coronaviruses. The study, taken as a whole, reports: The cross-reactivity analysis covered only spike protein, not other viral proteins. Compared with monoreactive clones, crossreactive clones showed significantly weaker SARS-CoV-2 expansion.

Repertoires were generated with immunoSEQ multiplex PCR, while TCRdb's copy carries only in-frame clones and drops some. The sample has 20,000 to 25,000 clones; 55% to 75% are singletons. The length of the CDR3 is 14 residues. Germline V gene data show CDR1 as SNHLY and CDR2 as FYNNEI. V dropped 6 bases and J dropped 1 base, with 12 bases sitting between them. The rearrangement uses TRBV2 and TRBJ2-5; D is unclear. The receptor comes from a human donor in good health. What was sequenced was CD4+ T cells from PBMCs, cultured in vitro. CDR3 sequence: CASSSWSGQETQYF. DNA for the CDR3: TGTGCCAGCAGCTCATGGTCGGGCCAAGAGACCCAGTACTTC.